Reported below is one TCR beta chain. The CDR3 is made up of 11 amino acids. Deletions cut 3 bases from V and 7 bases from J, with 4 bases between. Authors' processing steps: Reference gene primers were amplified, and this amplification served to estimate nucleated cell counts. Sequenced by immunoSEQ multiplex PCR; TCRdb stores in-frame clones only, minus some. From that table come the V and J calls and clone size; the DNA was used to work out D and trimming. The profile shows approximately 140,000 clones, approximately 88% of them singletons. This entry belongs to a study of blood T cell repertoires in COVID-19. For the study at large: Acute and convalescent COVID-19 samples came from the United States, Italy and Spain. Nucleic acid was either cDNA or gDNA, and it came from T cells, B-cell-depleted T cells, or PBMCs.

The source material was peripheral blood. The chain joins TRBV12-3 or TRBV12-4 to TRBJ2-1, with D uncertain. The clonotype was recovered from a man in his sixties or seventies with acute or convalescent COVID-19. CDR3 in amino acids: CASSFQNEQFF. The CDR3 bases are TGTGCCAGCAGTTTCCAAAATGAGCAGTTCTTC.